One T cell receptor (beta chain) is described in this entry. Under the authors' procedure: Reference gene primer amplification gave estimated nucleated cell counts. TCRdb's table, derived via immunoSEQ multiplex PCR, lists solely in-frame clones and lacks some. From that table come the V and J calls and clone size; the DNA was used to work out D and trimming. The table includes hundreds of thousands of clones, 84% detected once. The sample is drawn from a study of blood T cell repertoires in COVID-19. V lost 6 bases to trimming and J lost 4 bases, with 7 bases between them. Germline V gene sequence: CDR1 DFQATT, CDR2 SNEGSKA (reference sequence). The CDR3 length is 11 residues.

The chain couples TRBV20-1 to TRBJ1-3; D gene unclear. The specimen was peripheral blood. This sequence was found in a woman older than 75 with active or convalescent COVID-19. The CDR3 sequence: CSARRGNTIYF. In nucleotides, the CDR3 is TGCAGTGCGCGGAGGGGAAACACCATATATTTT.